A selection of T cell receptor beta chains follows, all from one sample in a study of blood T cell repertoires in COVID-19. Assay used: immunoSEQ multiplex PCR; TCRdb lists only in-frame clones, some missing. The sample carries some 260,000 clones, around nine tenths recorded once. The sequencing input was PBMCs or T cells enriched from blood (not recorded which). Every receptor here comes from a woman younger than 30 who had recovered from COVID-19. Each CDR3 is given with its conserved first and last residue. A D gene is named only where the DNA matches it firmly. Some rows mark clone size as missing; the rest say once, few, many or name a class of expanded clone.

CDR3 protein,CDR3 DNA,clone size,J gene,V gene,D gene,CDR3 length
CASSLGLAGMGSAEQYF,TGCGCCAGCAGCTTGGGACTAGCGGGGATGGGGTCCGCCGAGCAGTACTTC,-,TRBJ2-7,TRBV5-1,TRBD2,17
CASSSPDSKNIQYF,TGTGCCAGCAGCTCTCCGGACTCAAAGAACATTCAGTACTTC,-,TRBJ2-4,TRBV11-2,-,14
CASSLRTSGAPREQFF,TGCGCCAGCAGCTTGAGGACTAGCGGGGCCCCTCGAGAGCAGTTCTTC,-,TRBJ2-1,TRBV5-1,TRBD2,16
CASSLPLGREKLFF,TGTGCCAGCTCACTGCCCCTAGGTCGGGAAAAACTGTTTTTT,-,TRBJ1-4,TRBV18,-,14
CASSIPTTGYGYTF,TGTGCCAGTAGTATACCGACTACGGGCTATGGCTACACCTTC,-,TRBJ1-2,TRBV19,-,14
CASSIDITRGGTEAFF,TGTGCCAGTAGTATAGATATCACCCGGGGGGGCACTGAAGCTTTCTTT,-,TRBJ1-1,TRBV19,-,16
CASSQRVTGYGYTF,TGTGCCAGCAGCCAAAGAGTCACAGGGTACGGCTACACCTTC,-,TRBJ1-2,TRBV3-1/TRBV3-2,-,14
CATSESYPTGAGYTF,TGTGCCACCAGTGAATCGTACCCAACAGGGGCCGGCTACACCTTC,-,TRBJ1-2,TRBV24-1,TRBD1,15
CAGRAALANEQFF,TGTGCCGGGCGGGCAGCGCTAGCCAATGAGCAGTTCTTC,few,TRBJ2-1,TRBV10-3,-,13
CASSVEGDQPQHF,TGTGCCAGCAGTGTGGAAGGGGATCAGCCCCAGCATTTT,-,TRBJ1-5,TRBV2,-,13
CASTGTGRTSTDTQYF,TGTGCCAGTACCGGGACAGGGAGAACTAGCACAGATACGCAGTATTTT,-,TRBJ2-3,TRBV19,TRBD1,16
CASRSTEKLFF,TGTGCCAGCAGGAGTACTGAAAAACTGTTTTTT,-,TRBJ1-4,TRBV25-1,-,11
CASSPSTDHTEAFF,TGTGCCAGCAGCCCATCGACAGACCACACTGAAGCTTTCTTT,-,TRBJ1-1,TRBV7-9,-,14
CASSSLRRQTINSGNTIYF,TGTGCCAGCAGCTCACTCCGACGACAGACAATAAACTCTGGAAACACCATATATTTT,-,TRBJ1-3,TRBV5-4,-,19
CASSQGFGGLAQPQHF,TGTGCCAGCAGCCAAGGCTTTGGGGGGTTAGCTCAGCCCCAGCATTTT,-,TRBJ1-5,TRBV3-1/TRBV3-2,-,16
CASSLPSRAESDGGGYTF,TGTGCCAGCAGCTTACCCTCCCGGGCAGAGTCGGACGGGGGTGGCTACACCTTC,-,TRBJ1-2,TRBV7-9,-,18
CASSFNGNTEAFF,TGTGCCAGCAGTTTCAACGGGAACACTGAAGCTTTCTTT,-,TRBJ1-1,TRBV27,-,13
CASSLGPGIDGYTF,TGTGCCAGCAGCTTAGGCCCAGGGATAGATGGCTACACCTTC,-,TRBJ1-2,TRBV7-9,-,14
CASSFYQVSGANVLTF,TGTGCCAGCAGCTTTTACCAGGTTTCTGGGGCCAACGTCCTGACTTTC,-,TRBJ2-6,TRBV5-5,-,16
CASSLDPGGGLEAFF,TGTGCCAGCAGTCTCGACCCAGGGGGAGGACTTGAAGCTTTCTTT,-,TRBJ1-1,TRBV5-5,TRBD1,15
CASVSGAQGFTEAFF,TGTGCCAGCGTCTCCGGCGCACAGGGTTTCACTGAAGCTTTCTTT,-,TRBJ1-1,TRBV28,-,15
CASSEQGDEDTQYF,TGCGCCAGCAGCGAACAGGGGGACGAAGATACGCAGTATTTT,-,TRBJ2-3,TRBV5-1,TRBD1,14
CASSTGTGRMNTEAFF,TGCGCCAGCAGCACCGGGACAGGTAGGATGAACACTGAAGCTTTCTTT,-,TRBJ1-1,TRBV5-1,TRBD1,16
CASSRPAQGVTNEQYF,TGTGCCAGCAGTCGACCAGCACAGGGGGTGACTAACGAGCAGTACTTC,-,TRBJ2-7,TRBV25-1,TRBD1,16
CASREPDWPFSNEQFF,TGTGCCAGCAGAGAACCGGACTGGCCTTTCTCCAATGAGCAGTTCTTC,-,TRBJ2-1,TRBV2,-,16
CASSLLGGQNTEAFF,TGTGCCAGCAGCTTACTTGGGGGACAGAACACTGAAGCTTTCTTT,-,TRBJ1-1,TRBV7-3,-,15
CASSAINRGREAFF,TGTGCCAGCAGCGCGATAAACAGGGGCCGTGAAGCTTTCTTT,-,TRBJ1-1,TRBV5-8,TRBD1,14
CASSQSVGRLWVETNTDTQYF,TGTGCCAGCAGCCAGAGTGTGGGGCGGTTGTGGGTAGAAACCAACACAGATACGCAGTATTTT,-,TRBJ2-3,TRBV4-2,-,21
CASSLAGWEQAYEQYF,TGCGCCAGCAGCTTGGCCGGGTGGGAACAGGCTTACGAGCAGTACTTC,-,TRBJ2-7,TRBV5-1,-,16
CASSNGGDSGNTIYF,TGTGCCAGTAGTAATGGCGGGGACTCTGGAAACACCATATATTTT,-,TRBJ1-3,TRBV19,-,15
CASSLRRFVGQGASETQYF,TGTGCCAGCAGCTTAAGAAGGTTTGTCGGACAGGGGGCGAGTGAGACCCAGTACTTC,-,TRBJ2-5,TRBV5-5,TRBD1,19
CASSLSLRVGRAFF,TGTGCCAGCAGTTTATCCTTGAGGGTCGGGCGGGCTTTCTTT,once,TRBJ1-1,TRBV27,-,14
CASIAEGGANEQFF,TGTGCCAGCATCGCTGAGGGAGGAGCCAATGAGCAGTTCTTC,-,TRBJ2-1,TRBV7-8,-,14
CASSIGRAGYGYTF,TGTGCCAGTAGTATAGGCAGGGCTGGATATGGCTACACCTTC,-,TRBJ1-2,TRBV19,-,14
CASSETVFYGYTF,TGTGCCAGCAGTGAAACAGTTTTCTATGGCTACACCTTC,few,TRBJ1-2,TRBV2,-,13
CTTDRGFENTEAFF,TGCACCACGGACAGGGGGTTTGAGAACACTGAAGCTTTCTTT,-,TRBJ1-1,TRBV29-1,TRBD1,14
CASSIVTGGTEAFF,TGTGCCAGCAGCATAGTAACCGGAGGCACTGAAGCTTTCTTT,-,TRBJ1-1,TRBV11-3,-,14
CASSRQGHRYGYTF,TGTGCCAGCAGTAGACAGGGTCATAGGTATGGCTACACCTTC,-,TRBJ1-2,TRBV27,TRBD1,14
CASSRIGVDSPLHF,TGTGCCAGTAGTCGGATAGGGGTGGATTCACCCCTCCACTTT,-,TRBJ1-6,TRBV19,-,14
CATSDPTGYTDTQYF,TGTGCCACCAGTGATCCCACAGGTTACACAGATACGCAGTATTTT,-,TRBJ2-3,TRBV24-1,-,15
CASSYRDSTEYEQYF,TGTGCCAGCAGTTACCGGGACTCGACCGAATACGAGCAGTACTTC,-,TRBJ2-7,TRBV6-5,-,15
CASSPGQGAFDTQYF,TGTGCCAGCAGCCCAGGACAGGGGGCGTTCGATACGCAGTATTTT,-,TRBJ2-3,TRBV3-1/TRBV3-2,TRBD1,15
CASSARRLAATDTQYF,TGTGCCAGCAGCGCGCGTAGACTAGCGGCCACAGATACGCAGTATTTT,-,TRBJ2-3,TRBV7-2,TRBD2,16
CASGLTPTTINYGYTF,TGTGCCAGCGGACTTACGCCGACGACAATTAACTATGGCTACACCTTC,-,TRBJ1-2,TRBV7-2,-,16
CASSITGGPYEQYF,TGTGCCAGTAGTATCACCGGGGGTCCCTACGAGCAGTACTTC,once,TRBJ2-7,TRBV19,-,14
CASSFLAGAPYEQYF,TGCGCCAGCAGTTTTTTAGCGGGTGCTCCCTACGAGCAGTACTTC,once,TRBJ2-7,TRBV10-1,TRBD2,15
CASSSGQGTASQPQHF,TGTGCCAGCAGTTCGGGACAGGGAACGGCAAGTCAGCCCCAGCATTTT,-,TRBJ1-5,TRBV28,TRBD1,16
CASSQGNGRTQETQYF,TGTGCCAGCAGCCAAGGGAACGGCAGGACACAAGAGACCCAGTACTTC,-,TRBJ2-5,TRBV4-2,-,16
CASSPRGNTEAFF,TGTGCCAGCAGCCCCAGAGGAAACACTGAAGCTTTCTTT,-,TRBJ1-1,TRBV3-1/TRBV3-2,-,13
CASSLASGGGYEQYF,TGTGCCAGCAGCTTAGCTAGCGGGGGAGGCTACGAGCAGTACTTC,-,TRBJ2-7,TRBV7-6,TRBD2,15
CASSPDSNYGYTF,TGTGCCAGTAGTCCGGACTCTAACTATGGCTACACCTTC,-,TRBJ1-2,TRBV19,-,13